This T cell receptor beta chain was observed in a study of Graves' ophthalmopathy and Graves' hyperthyroidism. The study's findings and limits: Ophthalmopathy could be told apart from stable hyperthyroidism by a 13-signature model (around 88% sensitivity, around 79% specificity). Ophthalmopathy progression predictions by the model showed around 72% specificity and about 68% sensitivity.

The authors amplified TCR beta CDR3 regions, and they did so from RNA transcripts for repertoire sequencing. Second-round multiplex PCR followed a first-round RT-PCR using HTBI primers. Each CDR3 protein is one row after TCRdb ran MiXCR on the multiplex PCR reads. The sample holds more than 1,000,000 distinct CDR3 sequences; 35% to 40% are singletons and the top ten take 11%. This clonotype was detected many times. Its antigen is still unknown. The source is an adult man with Graves' hyperthyroidism. The sample was peripheral blood or thyroid tissue (not recorded which).

The CDR3 DNA follows: TGTGCCAGTAGTATAGTAGCGACAGGGGCGAACACTGAAGCTTTCTTT. As protein: CASSIVATGANTEAFF. The rearrangement links TRBV19 to TRBJ1-1, with 8 bases lining up with TRBD1. J lost 1 base, V lost 1 base, and 5 bases had no gene match. The CDR3 loop spans 16 amino acids. Germline V gene data show CDR1 as LNHDA and CDR2 as SQIVND (reference sequence).